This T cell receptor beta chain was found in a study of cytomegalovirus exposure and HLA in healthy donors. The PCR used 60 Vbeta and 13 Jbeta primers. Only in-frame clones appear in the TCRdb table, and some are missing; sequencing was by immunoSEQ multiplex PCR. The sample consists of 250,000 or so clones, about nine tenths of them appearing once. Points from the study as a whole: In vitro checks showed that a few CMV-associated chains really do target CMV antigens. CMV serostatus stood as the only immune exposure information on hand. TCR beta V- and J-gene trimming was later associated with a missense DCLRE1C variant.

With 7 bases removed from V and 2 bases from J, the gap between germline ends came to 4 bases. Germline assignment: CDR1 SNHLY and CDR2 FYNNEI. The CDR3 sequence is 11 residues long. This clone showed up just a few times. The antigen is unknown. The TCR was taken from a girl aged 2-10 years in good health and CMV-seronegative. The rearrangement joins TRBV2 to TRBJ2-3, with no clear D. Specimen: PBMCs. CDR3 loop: CASIHTDTQYF. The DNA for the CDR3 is TGTGCCAGCATTCACACAGATACGCAGTATTTT.